Listed below are T cell receptor beta chains from one sample, sequenced in a study of T cells in Graves' hyperthyroidism and ophthalmopathy. A single record per CDR3 protein comes from TCRdb applying MiXCR to the multiplex PCR reads. The sample comprises around 270,000 distinct CDR3 sequences, around 19% of which are singletons, and 35% to 45% rests with the top ten. Sequencing was done on a sample of blood. All receptors derive from a man aged 50 to 60 with Graves' ophthalmopathy. Each CDR3 is given with its conserved first and last residue. The D gene is left open where the match is weak. Rows may omit the clone size; those that give it use once, few, many or a size class.

size	D	V	J	CDR3	DNA
NA	TRBD2	TRBV7-2	TRBJ2-3	CASSSLAFSTDTQYF	TGTGCCAGCAGCTCACTAGCGTTTAGCACAGATACGCAGTATTTT
many	NA	TRBV3-1	TRBJ2-1	CASSHLAAPYNEQFF	TGTGCCAGCAGCCACCTAGCAGCCCCCTACAATGAGCAGTTCTTC
few	TRBD2	TRBV19	TRBJ2-1	CASTLGIAGSNEQFF	TGTGCCAGTACTCTGGGGATAGCGGGCTCCAATGAGCAGTTCTTC
NA	TRBD1	TRBV27	TRBJ2-7	CASSFNSGTGGREQYF	TGTGCCAGCAGTTTTAATTCCGGGACAGGGGGCCGGGAGCAGTACTTC
few	NA	TRBV4-1	TRBJ2-5	CASSQWRGETQYF	TGCGCCAGCAGCCAGTGGAGGGGGGAGACCCAGTACTTC
many	TRBD1	TRBV9	TRBJ2-1	CASSGQGEGYNEQFF	TGTGCCAGCAGCGGACAGGGCGAAGGATACAATGAGCAGTTCTTC
NA	NA	TRBV29-1	TRBJ1-1	CSVDPRDEAFF	TGCAGCGTTGATCCCCGGGATGAAGCTTTCTTT
many	NA	TRBV20-1	TRBJ1-2	CSATGNYGYTF	TGCAGTGCTACCGGGAACTATGGCTACACCTTC
many	TRBD1	TRBV12-5	TRBJ2-7	CASGLKTGTGIHEQYF	TGTGCTAGTGGTTTGAAAACCGGGACAGGGATACACGAGCAGTACTTC
many	TRBD1	TRBV9	TRBJ2-5	CASSITGTGVETQYF	TGTGCCAGCAGCATCACCGGGACAGGGGTCGAGACCCAGTACTTC
few	TRBD1	TRBV19	TRBJ1-5	CASSSGTGYQPQHF	TGTGCCAGTAGTTCCGGGACAGGGTATCAGCCCCAGCATTTT
few	NA	TRBV20-1	TRBJ2-7	CSAEGIAESPYEQYF	TGCAGTGCCGAGGGGATAGCGGAATCTCCCTACGAGCAGTACTTC
few	NA	TRBV28	TRBJ1-1	CASRSGTEAFF	TGTGCCAGCAGATCCGGGACTGAAGCTTTCTTT
many	TRBD1	TRBV2	TRBJ1-1	CASTTGWGASTEAFF	TGTGCCAGCACGACAGGGTGGGGGGCGAGCACTGAAGCTTTCTTT
many	TRBD1	TRBV27	TRBJ1-5	CASSFGQGGQPQHF	TGCGCCAGCAGCTTTGGACAGGGCGGTCAGCCCCAGCATTTT
few	NA	TRBV9	TRBJ2-3	CASSVVATSTDTQYF	TGTGCCAGCAGCGTAGTGGCAACTAGCACAGATACGCAGTATTTT
many	TRBD2	TRBV2	TRBJ2-3	CASSDGGRAVDTQYF	TGTGCCAGCAGTGATGGCGGGAGGGCCGTAGATACGCAGTATTTT
NA	NA	TRBV4-1	TRBJ2-7	CASSQDYGSIAYEQYF	TGCGCCAGCAGCCAAGATTACGGTAGCATCGCCTACGAGCAGTACTTC
NA	TRBD2	TRBV7-9	TRBJ2-3	CASSLPYKHSGTSDVTQYF	TGTGCCAGCAGCTTACCGTACAAACACTCCGGGACTAGCGATGTTACGCAGTATTTT
few	NA	TRBV5-4	TRBJ2-1	CASSSVGPYNEQFF	TGTGCCAGCAGCTCCGTTGGGCCGTACAATGAGCAGTTCTTC
few	NA	TRBV6-1	TRBJ2-2	CASIRHSGPASTGELFF	TGTGCCAGCATTAGACATAGCGGACCGGCGAGCACCGGGGAGCTGTTTTTT
many	TRBD1	TRBV30	TRBJ2-1	CAWSRDSSNEQFF	TGTGCCTGGAGTAGGGACAGTAGTAATGAGCAGTTCTTC
NA	NA	TRBV19	TRBJ1-5	CASMEGGRSNQPQHF	TGTGCCAGTATGGAGGGGGGGCGAAGCAATCAGCCCCAGCATTTT
NA	NA	TRBV7-9	TRBJ2-1	CASSSSGDEQFF	TGTGCCAGCAGCTCCTCCGGTGATGAGCAGTTCTTC
NA	TRBD2	TRBV30	TRBJ2-1	CAWTVQERETENEQFF	TGTGCCTGGACTGTACAGGAGCGGGAGACAGAAAATGAGCAGTTCTTC
few	TRBD2	TRBV24-1	TRBJ2-1	CATSDIRLAGAKYNEQFF	TGTGCCACCAGTGATATCCGACTAGCGGGAGCCAAGTACAATGAGCAGTTCTTC